These 6 T cell receptor beta chains were sequenced from one sample in a study of T-cell reconstitution after alpha-beta-depleted transplantation in children. Construction of the TCRbeta library involved unique molecular identifiers. TCRdb ran MiXCR on the PCR reads and lists one entry per CDR3 protein. The profile shows approximately 980,000 distinct CDR3 sequences, 25% to 35% of them singletons. Sequencing used PBMCs, mostly from graft donor cells, obtained 360 days after TCRalphabeta/CD19-depleted stem cell transplant. The origin of the receptors is a boy younger than two who had a stem cell transplant for SCID, so the T cells may come from the graft donor.

This clonotype turned up a few times. This chain joins TRBV6-5 and TRBJ2-7; a weak D match, TRBD1 (5 bases). The V end was cut by 2 bases, the J end by 7 bases, with 15 bases between. Germline CDR1 reads MNHEY; CDR2 reads SVGAGI. The CDR3 is 14 amino acids. In nucleotides, the CDR3 is TGTGCCAGCAGTTACCGGGCAGGGATCCAAGAGCAGTACTTC. This gives the protein CASSYRAGIQEQYF.

This clonotype has more than one count but fewer than ten. V usage is TRBV20-1 and J usage is TRBJ2-3; TRBD2 agrees at 7 bases. V was pared by 5 bases and J by 0 bases, with 5 bases of the junction left unmatched. This CDR3 spans 14 amino acids. The germline V gene encodes CDR1 DFQATT and CDR2 SNEGSKA (reference sequence). The CDR3: CSAPRLASTDTQYF. As DNA, the CDR3 is TGCAGTGCTCCCCGACTAGCCAGCACAGATACGCAGTATTTT.

V usage is TRBV29-1 and J usage is TRBJ1-2; 7 positions agree with TRBD1. The germline CDR1 and CDR2 sequences are SQVTM and ANQGSEA. The ends lost 5 bases at V and 6 bases at J; junction bases unmatched: 6. This CDR3 comprises 12 residues. CDR3: CSVNDRVDGYTF. As DNA, the CDR3 is TGCAGCGTTAACGACAGGGTCGATGGCTACACCTTC.

This clonotype was counted a few times. The chain couples TRBV6-1 to TRBJ1-1; 11 bases agree with TRBD1. Per germline, CDR1 MNHNS and CDR2 SASEGT. V dropped 5 bases and J dropped 4; count of bases not matched to a gene: 12. The CDR3 contains 17 residues. CDR3: CASSTPAPGTGGTEAFF. In DNA form, the CDR3 reads TGTGCCAGCAGTACGCCAGCCCCCGGGACAGGGGGCACTGAAGCTTTCTTT.

The chain recombines TRBV12-3 or TRBV12-4 with TRBJ2-2, with 7 bases identical to TRBD1. CDR3 length: 16 residues. The V gene end was trimmed by 5 bases and the J gene end by 4 bases; junction bases not matched to a gene: 10. The DNA of the CDR3 is TGTGCCAGCAGTCCGCGACAGGGTTCGGTCACCGGGGAGCTGTTTTTT. Protein product: CASSPRQGSVTGELFF.

The chain recombines TRBV5-1 with TRBJ2-3, with 11 bases fitting TRBD2. The CDR3 totals 16 residues. V shed 7 bases and J 2 bases; nucleotides not matched to a gene: 9. Germline CDR1 is SGHRS and CDR2 is YFSETQ. Here the CDR3 reads CASGYLAGGSTDTQYF. The CDR3 coding sequence is TGCGCCAGCGGGTACCTAGCGGGGGGCTCCACAGATACGCAGTATTTT.